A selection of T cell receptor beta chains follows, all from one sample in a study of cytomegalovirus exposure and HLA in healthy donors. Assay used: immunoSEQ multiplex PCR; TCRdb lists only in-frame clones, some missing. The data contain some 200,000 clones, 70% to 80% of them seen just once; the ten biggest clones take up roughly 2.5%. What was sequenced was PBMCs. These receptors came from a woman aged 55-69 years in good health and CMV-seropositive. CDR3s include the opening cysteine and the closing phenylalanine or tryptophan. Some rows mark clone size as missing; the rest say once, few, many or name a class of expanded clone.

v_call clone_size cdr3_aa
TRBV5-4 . CASRMGGASINYGYTF
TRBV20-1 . CSASGNYGYTF
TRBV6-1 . CASSLTEMNTEAFF
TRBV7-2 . CASSLTSGGARETQYF
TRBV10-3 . CAISQYGTASGANVLTF
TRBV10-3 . CAISESITGGTNTGELFF
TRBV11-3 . CASSLTGNSYNEQFF
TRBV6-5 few CASSYSGTSGQETQYF
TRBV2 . CASEERSNTEAFF
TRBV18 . CASSGLAGLTSYNEQFF
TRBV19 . CASSIEDSNSPLHF
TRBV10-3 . CAISASGENYGYTF
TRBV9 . CASSVGVVGGEKLFF
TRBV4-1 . CASSQTSDEQFF
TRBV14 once CASSQDNSYNEQFF
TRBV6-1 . CASRPGLAIDIQYF
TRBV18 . CASSPGMTGTGETQYF
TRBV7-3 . CASSLSRAEQFF
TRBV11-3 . CASSLGGRDSYTDTQYF
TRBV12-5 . CASGRSGERRGEQFF
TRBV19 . CASSLGQGVNEQFF
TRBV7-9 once CASSLGASTDTQYF
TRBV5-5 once CASSMLWDRGSYEQYF
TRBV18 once CASSTTGQENNEQYF
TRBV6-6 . CASSADRGSPLHF
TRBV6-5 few CASSRTGSKDTQYF
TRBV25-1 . CASSDPLAGENEQFF
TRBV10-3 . CAISESMMGQGPNEQYF
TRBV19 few CASSRTSGDHNEQFF
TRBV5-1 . CASSVLGTNIEKLFF
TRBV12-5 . CASGLQGNYGYTF
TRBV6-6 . CASSSTTGGEQFF
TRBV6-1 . CASSSTGNQPQHF
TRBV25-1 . CASSPLGTGNYGYTF
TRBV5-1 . CASSYSGTSYNEQFF
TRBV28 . CASRTGQGFSPLHF
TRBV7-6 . CASSLTGSNQPQHF
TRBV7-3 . CASSLSRAGELFF
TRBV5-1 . CASSLETGGNYGYTF
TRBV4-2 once CASSQDQALAGGWGELFF
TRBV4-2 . CASSQGRGLENTIYF
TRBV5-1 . CASSLGPHSGYNEQFF
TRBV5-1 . CASSLGDTGSYGYTF
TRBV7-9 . CASSLDQGRALHF
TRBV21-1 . CASSNSKRGGNGYTF